This is a list of T cell receptor beta chains from one sample in a study of technical replicates of blood from a few donors. Profiled with immunoSEQ multiplex PCR; TCRdb holds only in-frame clones, not every one. The sample carries more than 95,000 clones, around 95% recorded once. Sequencing used T cells isolated from PBMCs. All receptors derive from a human donor in good health. CDR3s include the opening cysteine and the closing phenylalanine or tryptophan. The D gene is left open where the match is weak. Clone size, where shown, is once, few, many, or a class for clones that have expanded.

abundance: -
j_gene: TRBJ2-1
v_gene: TRBV7-3
d_gene: TRBD2
CDR3nt: TGTGCCAGCAGCTCGACTAGCGGGGTTCCCAATGAGCAGTTCTTC
CDR3aa: CASSSTSGVPNEQFF

abundance: -
j_gene: TRBJ1-1
v_gene: TRBV7-3
d_gene: TRBD1
CDR3nt: TGTGCCAGCAGCTTCGGACAGGACACTGAAGCTTTCTTT
CDR3aa: CASSFGQDTEAFF

abundance: -
j_gene: TRBJ1-3
v_gene: TRBV7-9
d_gene: TRBD1
CDR3nt: TGTGCCAGCAGCTTGTCCACGTACAGGGGGAAATCTGGAAACACCATATATTTT
CDR3aa: CASSLSTYRGKSGNTIYF

abundance: -
j_gene: TRBJ2-1
v_gene: TRBV10-3
d_gene: TRBD2
CDR3nt: TGTGCCATCAGTGAAGCGGGACTAGGGCCCTACAATGAGCAGTTCTTC
CDR3aa: CAISEAGLGPYNEQFF

abundance: -
j_gene: TRBJ1-6
v_gene: TRBV4-1
d_gene: TRBD1
CDR3nt: TGCGCCAGCGCAACTCTTGGGCAGGGGGTTGGTTCACCCCTCCACTTT
CDR3aa: CASATLGQGVGSPLHF

abundance: once
j_gene: TRBJ1-1
v_gene: TRBV11-2
d_gene: -
CDR3nt: TGTGCCAGCAGCTTAGGGTGGGGCGAAACTGAAGCTTTCTTT
CDR3aa: CASSLGWGETEAFF

abundance: once
j_gene: TRBJ2-2
v_gene: TRBV2
d_gene: -
CDR3nt: TGTGCCAGCATTCGCGACAGAACTCAGAACACCGGGGAGCTGTTTTTT
CDR3aa: CASIRDRTQNTGELFF

abundance: few
j_gene: TRBJ1-1
v_gene: TRBV6-5
d_gene: -
CDR3nt: TGTGCCAGCAGTTACATGGCCGTCGCCTCCAACACTGAAGCTTTCTTT
CDR3aa: CASSYMAVASNTEAFF

abundance: once
j_gene: TRBJ1-1
v_gene: TRBV2
d_gene: -
CDR3nt: TGTGCCAGAAGAGGTCAGGGCACTGAAGCTTTCTTT
CDR3aa: CARRGQGTEAFF

abundance: -
j_gene: TRBJ2-1
v_gene: TRBV10-2
d_gene: TRBD2
CDR3nt: TGCGCCAGCAGTGAACGGAGCGGGGGGTACAATGAGCAGTTCTTC
CDR3aa: CASSERSGGYNEQFF

abundance: -
j_gene: TRBJ2-1
v_gene: TRBV27
d_gene: TRBD1
CDR3nt: TGTGCCAGCAGCTCCCTTGGGACAGGGAATGAGCAGTTCTTC
CDR3aa: CASSSLGTGNEQFF

abundance: -
j_gene: TRBJ2-2
v_gene: TRBV27
d_gene: -
CDR3nt: TGTGCCAGCCAGTGGGGCTTGAACACCGGGGAGCTGTTTTTT
CDR3aa: CASQWGLNTGELFF

abundance: -
j_gene: TRBJ1-1
v_gene: TRBV7-2
d_gene: TRBD1
CDR3nt: TGTGCCAGCAGCCGACAGGGCCGGAACACTGAAGCTTTCTTT
CDR3aa: CASSRQGRNTEAFF

abundance: -
j_gene: TRBJ1-5
v_gene: TRBV7-2
d_gene: TRBD1
CDR3nt: TGTGCCAGCAGCGGCACAGGGGATAGCAATCAGCCCCAGCATTTT
CDR3aa: CASSGTGDSNQPQHF

abundance: -
j_gene: TRBJ1-2
v_gene: TRBV7-6
d_gene: TRBD1
CDR3nt: TGTGCCAGCAGCTTGGGACAGGGGGCGAACTATGGCTACACCTTC
CDR3aa: CASSLGQGANYGYTF

abundance: -
j_gene: TRBJ2-3
v_gene: TRBV5-1
d_gene: -
CDR3nt: TGCGCCAGCAGCTTGGTAGCTCGGGGATCAGATACGCAGTATTTT
CDR3aa: CASSLVARGSDTQYF

abundance: -
j_gene: TRBJ2-5
v_gene: TRBV11-2
d_gene: -
CDR3nt: TGTGCCAGCAGCTTAGAGAGCACTTTAGAGACCCAGTACTTC
CDR3aa: CASSLESTLETQYF

abundance: -
j_gene: TRBJ1-3
v_gene: TRBV9
d_gene: -
CDR3nt: TGTGCCAGCAGAGAACAGGGAACCAACACCATATATTTT
CDR3aa: CASREQGTNTIYF

abundance: -
j_gene: TRBJ2-5
v_gene: TRBV7-9
d_gene: -
CDR3nt: TGTGCCAGCGGTCAGACAGGAAAAGAGACCCAGTACTTC
CDR3aa: CASGQTGKETQYF

abundance: -
j_gene: TRBJ2-1
v_gene: TRBV2
d_gene: TRBD2
CDR3nt: TGTGCCAGCATCGAGGGTAGCGGGGGGTCTGAGCAGTTCTTC
CDR3aa: CASIEGSGGSEQFF

abundance: once
j_gene: TRBJ1-5
v_gene: TRBV6-8
d_gene: TRBD1
CDR3nt: TGTGCCAGCAGTTACGGGACAGGGGGTAACACCCTGCATCAGCCCCAGCATTTT
CDR3aa: CASSYGTGGNTLHQPQHF

abundance: -
j_gene: TRBJ2-7
v_gene: TRBV9
d_gene: -
CDR3nt: TGTGCCAGCAGCGTAGCTAGTGGGGGGTACGAGCAGTACTTC
CDR3aa: CASSVASGGYEQYF

abundance: -
j_gene: TRBJ2-3
v_gene: TRBV5-4
d_gene: TRBD2
CDR3nt: TGTGCCAGCAGCCCAGGACTAGCCAGAACAGATACGCAGTATTTT
CDR3aa: CASSPGLARTDTQYF

abundance: -
j_gene: TRBJ1-1
v_gene: TRBV28
d_gene: -
CDR3nt: TGTGCCAGCAGGCTGACAGGTAGTAGGACTGAAGCTTTCTTT
CDR3aa: CASRLTGSRTEAFF

abundance: -
j_gene: TRBJ2-7
v_gene: TRBV28
d_gene: TRBD2
CDR3nt: TGTGCCAGCAGAAGACTAGCGGGGCTGGGGGCACTCGGCGAGCAGTACTTC
CDR3aa: CASRRLAGLGALGEQYF

abundance: -
j_gene: TRBJ1-2
v_gene: TRBV23-1
d_gene: TRBD1
CDR3nt: TGCGCCAGCAGTCACAACGACAGGGCGAACCGTAACTATGGCTACACCTTC
CDR3aa: CASSHNDRANRNYGYTF

abundance: -
j_gene: TRBJ2-7
v_gene: TRBV15
d_gene: -
CDR3nt: TGTGCCACCAGCAGAGACCTCCCTTCCTACGAGCAGTACTTC
CDR3aa: CATSRDLPSYEQYF

abundance: -
j_gene: TRBJ2-1
v_gene: TRBV5-6
d_gene: TRBD2
CDR3nt: TGTGCCAGCAGCTGGGGTTTTTCTGGACTAGAATTCCGTGAGCAGTTCTTC
CDR3aa: CASSWGFSGLEFREQFF

abundance: -
j_gene: TRBJ2-5
v_gene: TRBV30
d_gene: -
CDR3nt: TGTGCCTGGAGCCCCACCCGGGAGACCCAGTACTTC
CDR3aa: CAWSPTRETQYF

abundance: -
j_gene: TRBJ1-4
v_gene: TRBV27
d_gene: -
CDR3nt: TGTGCCAGCAGTTTAGGAAACGGAGATGAAAAACTGTTTTTT
CDR3aa: CASSLGNGDEKLFF

abundance: -
j_gene: TRBJ1-1
v_gene: TRBV14
d_gene: -
CDR3nt: TGTGCCAGCAGCTTCGGTAGGGGGGGAACTGAAGCTTTCTTT
CDR3aa: CASSFGRGGTEAFF

abundance: -
j_gene: TRBJ2-3
v_gene: TRBV6-1
d_gene: TRBD1
CDR3nt: TGTGCCAGCAGTGAACGGGACAGAGGGAGCCCAGATACGCAGTATTTT
CDR3aa: CASSERDRGSPDTQYF

abundance: -
j_gene: TRBJ2-1
v_gene: TRBV28
d_gene: -
CDR3nt: TGTGCCAGCAGTTTGCCGGGACAGAGTTGGAGGAGGGGCTCCTACAATGAGCAGTTCTTC
CDR3aa: CASSLPGQSWRRGSYNEQFF

abundance: -
j_gene: TRBJ2-1
v_gene: TRBV29-1
d_gene: TRBD2
CDR3nt: TGCAGCGTCGGCCCGGGACTAGCGGGAAATCAGAGGGATGAGCAGTTCTTC
CDR3aa: CSVGPGLAGNQRDEQFF

abundance: once
j_gene: TRBJ2-7
v_gene: TRBV5-8
d_gene: -
CDR3nt: TGTGCCAGCAGCTCTAGACAGGCCCCTAACTACTACGAGCAGTACTTC
CDR3aa: CASSSRQAPNYYEQYF

abundance: -
j_gene: TRBJ2-5
v_gene: TRBV7-9
d_gene: TRBD2
CDR3nt: TGTGCCAGCAGCTCCGGGGGGGCTGCGACGGAGACCCAGTACTTC
CDR3aa: CASSSGGAATETQYF

abundance: -
j_gene: TRBJ2-3
v_gene: TRBV27
d_gene: -
CDR3nt: TGTGCCAGCAGTTTGGGGGCGTTGCATACGCAGTATTTT
CDR3aa: CASSLGALHTQYF

abundance: -
j_gene: TRBJ1-6
v_gene: TRBV7-9
d_gene: -
CDR3nt: TGTGCCAGCACCGGACTGGGGAATTCACCCCTCCACTTT
CDR3aa: CASTGLGNSPLHF

abundance: -
j_gene: TRBJ2-7
v_gene: TRBV7-9
d_gene: TRBD2
CDR3nt: TGTGCCAGCAGTGAGACTAGCGGGAGGGCCGGTTATTACGAGCAGTACTTC
CDR3aa: CASSETSGRAGYYEQYF

abundance: -
j_gene: TRBJ2-5
v_gene: TRBV2
d_gene: TRBD2
CDR3nt: TGTGCCAGCAGCCGCGGGACTAGCGGAGGGGGCCTACAAGAGACCCAGTACTTC
CDR3aa: CASSRGTSGGGLQETQYF

abundance: once
j_gene: TRBJ2-5
v_gene: TRBV28
d_gene: TRBD2
CDR3nt: TGTGCCAGCGTCTCCGGGGGATGGGAGGGGGAGACCCAGTACTTC
CDR3aa: CASVSGGWEGETQYF

abundance: -
j_gene: TRBJ1-1
v_gene: TRBV5-4
d_gene: -
CDR3nt: TGTGCCGGTGGGTTAGGCGGGGTACTGAACACTGAAGCTTTCTTT
CDR3aa: CAGGLGGVLNTEAFF

abundance: -
j_gene: TRBJ2-7
v_gene: TRBV28
d_gene: -
CDR3nt: TGTGCCAGCAGTACCTCTCCCTTTGGGGCGCCCTACGAGCAGTACTTC
CDR3aa: CASSTSPFGAPYEQYF

abundance: -
j_gene: TRBJ2-7
v_gene: TRBV5-6
d_gene: -
CDR3nt: TGTGCCAGCAGTAAGCAGGGGGGCGCCGAGCAGTACTTC
CDR3aa: CASSKQGGAEQYF

abundance: once
j_gene: TRBJ2-7
v_gene: TRBV6-6
d_gene: TRBD2
CDR3nt: TGTGCCAGCAGGGAAGTAGCGGGGAATCAGTACTTC
CDR3aa: CASREVAGNQYF

abundance: -
j_gene: TRBJ2-7
v_gene: TRBV2
d_gene: TRBD1
CDR3nt: TGTGCCAGCTGGACAGGCCTCTCCTACGAGCAGTACTTC
CDR3aa: CASWTGLSYEQYF

abundance: -
j_gene: TRBJ1-2
v_gene: TRBV5-1
d_gene: TRBD1
CDR3nt: TGCGCCAGCAGCTTCGGGACAGACCTCTATGGCTACACCTTC
CDR3aa: CASSFGTDLYGYTF

abundance: -
j_gene: TRBJ2-5
v_gene: TRBV5-8
d_gene: TRBD2
CDR3nt: TGTGCCAGCAGCTTGGCCGAGTGGGAGGGCCAGGAGACCCAGTACTTC
CDR3aa: CASSLAEWEGQETQYF

abundance: -
j_gene: TRBJ2-1
v_gene: TRBV11-2
d_gene: TRBD2
CDR3nt: TGTGCCAGCAGCCGTGGGGGGAGGGTCTACAATGAGCAGTTCTTC
CDR3aa: CASSRGGRVYNEQFF

abundance: -
j_gene: TRBJ2-7
v_gene: TRBV5-1
d_gene: -
CDR3nt: TGCGCCAGCAGCTTGGACTCCCACCGGTCCTACGAGCAGTACTTC
CDR3aa: CASSLDSHRSYEQYF

abundance: -
j_gene: TRBJ1-3
v_gene: TRBV30
d_gene: TRBD1
CDR3nt: TGTGCCTGGATCCCTTCGAGTCCGAGACAGGGATATTTT
CDR3aa: CAWIPSSPRQGYF